This T cell receptor (beta chain) was recovered during a study of T-cell reconstitution after alpha-beta-depleted transplantation in children. As regards this clonotype: Its antigen is as yet unknown.

This sample's TCRbeta library carried unique molecular identifier barcodes. TCRdb used MiXCR to reprocess the PCR reads, holding one entry per CDR3 protein. Counted here are 800,000 to 1,000,000 distinct CDR3 sequences, 25% to 35% occurring once; the ten biggest clones make up about 28%. General study findings and limits: T-cell numbers and diversity, one year after transplant, stemmed largely from T cells that were newly produced.

The germline V and J ends were trimmed by 6 bases and 5 bases, with 13 bases remaining between them. The CDR3 extends over 13 amino acids. The V gene's germline CDR1 is ENHRY and CDR2 SYGVKD. The sample was PBMCs, mostly from graft donor cells, taken 360 days after TCRalphabeta/CD19-depleted stem cell transplant. The chain is built from TRBV10-3 and TRBJ2-5, with D unresolved. The receptor was derived from a boy less than two years old who had a stem cell transplant for SCID, so the T cells may come from the graft donor. CDR3 region: CAISKNAGETQYF. As DNA, the CDR3 is TGTGCCATCAGCAAAAACGCTGGGGAGACCCAGTACTTC.